Listed below are T cell receptor beta chains from one sample, sequenced in a study of radiotherapy plus CTLA-4 blockade in lung cancer. Assay: immunoSEQ multiplex PCR; the TCRdb copy retains only in-frame clones and omits some. The table has about 60,000 clones, around four fifths seen once. The input for sequencing was peripheral blood, taken from a patient treated with radiotherapy plus ipilimumab. The receptor set was obtained from a human donor with non-small cell lung cancer who had a partial response to radiotherapy plus ipilimumab. CDR3s include the opening cysteine and the closing phenylalanine or tryptophan. Each record gives: D gene, J gene, clone size, V gene, CDR3 protein, CDR3 DNA. D genes are given only for firm matches. Clone size, where shown, is once, few, many, or a class for clones that have expanded.

TRBD1 TRBJ2-3 . TRBV4-2 CASSHFANGGDRALSDTQYF TGTGCCAGCAGCCATTTCGCCAATGGGGGGGACAGGGCCTTATCAGATACGCAGTATTTT
TRBD2 TRBJ2-3 . TRBV27 CASSLAAGADTQYF TGTGCCAGCAGTTTAGCAGCGGGGGCAGATACGCAGTATTTT
TRBD1 TRBJ1-2 . TRBV28 CASSRQGYGYTF TGTGCCAGCAGTCGACAGGGCTATGGCTACACCTTC
TRBD1 TRBJ1-6 . TRBV6-5 CASSLGQGKMPLHF TGTGCCAGCAGTCTCGGACAGGGAAAAATGCCCCTCCACTTT
. TRBJ1-4 . TRBV2 CASSEGGDGYEKLFF TGTGCCAGCAGTGAAGGCGGAGACGGTTATGAAAAACTGTTTTTT
. TRBJ2-3 . TRBV29-1 CSVGGSSSTDTQYF TGCAGCGTTGGTGGCTCCTCTAGCACAGATACGCAGTATTTT
. TRBJ1-4 . TRBV30 CAWSLPGGVVEKLFF TGTGCCTGGAGTCTTCCGGGGGGTGTTGTTGAAAAACTGTTTTTT
. TRBJ2-7 . TRBV7-9 CASSYFGHLQSYEQYF TGTGCCAGCAGCTACTTCGGACACCTACAATCCTACGAGCAGTACTTC
TRBD1 TRBJ1-6 . TRBV5-1 CASRAGQGPNSPLHF TGCGCCAGCAGGGCCGGACAGGGCCCAAATTCACCCCTCCACTTT
. TRBJ2-1 . TRBV29-1 CSVDARSSYNEQFF TGCAGCGTTGACGCTCGGAGCTCCTACAATGAGCAGTTCTTC
. TRBJ2-7 few TRBV27 CASPGSSYEQYF TGTGCCAGCCCGGGGAGCTCCTACGAGCAGTACTTC
. TRBJ2-5 . TRBV5-6 CASSLAGLQETQYF TGTGCCAGCAGCTTGGCCGGACTACAAGAGACCCAGTACTTC
. TRBJ1-4 . TRBV7-2 CASSPTSPNSGEKLFF TGTGCCAGCAGCCCGACTAGCCCCAACTCAGGGGAAAAACTGTTTTTT
TRBD2 TRBJ2-1 . TRBV11-2 CASPSGGPSSYNEQFF TGTGCCAGCCCTTCGGGGGGACCTAGCTCCTACAATGAGCAGTTCTTC
TRBD1 TRBJ2-3 . TRBV7-3 CASSDRGGGPDTQYF TGTGCCAGCAGCGACAGGGGTGGGGGCCCAGATACGCAGTATTTT
TRBD2 TRBJ2-2 once TRBV5-1 CASNSGRGGELFF TGCGCCAGCAACTCAGGGAGGGGCGGGGAGCTGTTTTTT
TRBD1 TRBJ1-5 once TRBV19 CASMGDRGYSNQPQHF TGTGCCAGTATGGGGGACAGGGGCTATAGCAATCAGCCCCAGCATTTT
TRBD2 TRBJ2-7 . TRBV4-2 CASSQPGLAAYEQYF TGTGCCAGCAGCCAACCGGGACTAGCAGCCTACGAGCAGTACTTC
TRBD2 TRBJ2-3 . TRBV5-1 CASSFGLAGALTDTQYF TGCGCCAGCAGCTTCGGACTAGCGGGGGCCCTCACAGATACGCAGTATTTT
TRBD2 TRBJ2-2 . TRBV7-9 CASSKTSGGPGELFF TGTGCCAGCAGTAAAACTAGCGGGGGCCCCGGGGAGCTGTTTTTT
. TRBJ1-2 many TRBV7-2 CASSPSLRSNYGYTF TGTGCCAGCAGCCCCTCCCTGCGGTCTAACTATGGCTACACCTTC
TRBD1 TRBJ1-1 few TRBV5-6 CASGLTGGTEAFF TGTGCCAGCGGGCTGACAGGGGGAACTGAAGCTTTCTTT
. TRBJ1-5 . TRBV5-6 CASSLGDQPQHF TGTGCCAGCAGCTTGGGAGATCAGCCCCAGCATTTT
. TRBJ1-6 . TRBV7-6 CASSLGEVLNSPLHF TGTGCCAGCAGCTTAGGGGAGGTTCTAAATTCACCCCTCCACTTT
. TRBJ2-7 . TRBV28 CASIGGASYEQYF TGTGCCAGCATTGGGGGGGCCTCCTACGAGCAGTACTTC
. TRBJ1-2 . TRBV5-6 CASSLGQGTGGYTF TGTGCCAGCAGCTTGGGTCAGGGTACCGGTGGCTACACCTTC
TRBD1 TRBJ2-7 once TRBV28 CASSSSGTGGYEQYF TGTGCCAGCAGTTCCTCCGGGACAGGGGGGTACGAGCAGTACTTC
TRBD1 TRBJ2-3 . TRBV5-4 CASSSPRTGMPDTQYF TGTGCCAGCAGCTCACCCCGGACAGGGATGCCAGATACGCAGTATTTT
. TRBJ1-1 . TRBV30 CAWSVLTGTEAFF TGTGCCTGGAGTGTATTAACAGGCACTGAAGCTTTCTTT
. TRBJ2-7 . TRBV6-6 CASSLRDIHEQYF TGTGCCAGCAGTTTGAGGGACATCCACGAGCAGTACTTC
TRBD1 TRBJ1-2 . TRBV5-1 CASSGRQGADNNYGYTF TGCGCCAGCTCAGGTCGACAGGGTGCGGATAATAACTATGGCTACACCTTC
TRBD2 TRBJ2-1 . TRBV19 CASSIGLAGGREQFF TGTGCCAGTAGTATAGGACTAGCGGGGGGAAGGGAGCAGTTCTTC
TRBD2 TRBJ2-1 once TRBV13 CASSTTRSGGSYNEQFF TGTGCCAGCAGCACCACCCGAAGCGGGGGCTCCTACAATGAGCAGTTCTTC
TRBD2 TRBJ2-3 . TRBV6-1 CASSGGLAGGLGDTQYF TGTGCCAGCAGTGGGGGATTAGCGGGGGGGCTTGGAGATACGCAGTATTTT
TRBD1 TRBJ1-4 . TRBV5-1 CASSPYRGENEKLFF TGCGCCAGCAGCCCTTACAGGGGAGAGAATGAAAAACTGTTTTTT
. TRBJ2-7 . TRBV10-3 CAISDGEQYF TGTGCCATCAGTGACGGCGAGCAGTACTTC
TRBD1 TRBJ1-5 . TRBV6-1 CASSDGTGVQPQHF TGTGCCAGCAGTGACGGGACAGGGGTTCAGCCCCAGCATTTT
. TRBJ2-3 . TRBV5-1 CASSLGSADTQYF TGCGCCAGCAGCTTGGGTAGCGCAGATACGCAGTATTTT
. TRBJ2-3 . TRBV2 CASSRRADTQYF TGTGCCAGCAGTCGCCGGGCAGATACGCAGTATTTT
. TRBJ2-7 . TRBV9 CASSGAGTRANYEQYF TGTGCCAGCAGTGGAGCCGGGACAAGAGCGAACTACGAGCAGTACTTC
TRBD1 TRBJ2-3 . TRBV7-9 CASSVMGQSTDTQYF TGTGCCAGCAGCGTCATGGGACAGAGCACAGATACGCAGTATTTT
. TRBJ2-7 . TRBV7-7 CASSPSLTASYEQYF TGTGCCAGCAGCCCCTCCCTGACAGCTTCCTACGAGCAGTACTTC
TRBD2 TRBJ2-3 . TRBV2 CASSGAGGYTDTQYF TGTGCCAGCAGTGGGGCGGGGGGCTATACAGATACGCAGTATTTT
. TRBJ2-1 . TRBV5-1 CASSLSRYNEQFF TGCGCCAGCAGCTTGTCTAGGTACAATGAGCAGTTCTTC
. TRBJ2-7 . TRBV5-1 CASSLVYAYEQYF TGCGCCAGCAGCTTGGTCTACGCCTACGAGCAGTACTTC
. TRBJ2-1 . TRBV11-2 CASTTTRGTEQFF TGTGCCAGCACCACCACCCGGGGGACCGAGCAGTTCTTC
TRBD1 TRBJ2-3 . TRBV5-1 CASSFRDRDTDTQYF TGCGCCAGCAGCTTCCGGGACAGAGACACAGATACGCAGTATTTT
. TRBJ1-5 . TRBV7-2 CASSLKPGGNQPQHF TGTGCCAGCAGCTTAAAGCCGGGGGGCAATCAGCCCCAGCATTTT
. TRBJ1-2 . TRBV6-5 CASSYMGQGAYGYTF TGTGCCAGCAGTTACATGGGGCAGGGTGCCTATGGCTACACCTTC
. TRBJ1-1 once TRBV29-1 CSASPLNTEAFF TGCAGCGCCTCTCCACTCAACACTGAAGCTTTCTTT
. TRBJ2-2 once TRBV7-3 CASSLGQYNTGELFF TGTGCCAGCAGCCTAGGACAGTATAACACCGGGGAGCTGTTTTTT
TRBD2 TRBJ2-3 . TRBV6-5 CASRVAGASTDTQYF TGTGCCAGCAGGGTAGCGGGGGCCAGCACAGATACGCAGTATTTT
. TRBJ2-2 . TRBV7-6 CASSHYRGGTNTGELFF TGTGCCAGCAGCCATTACAGGGGGGGAACGAACACCGGGGAGCTGTTTTTT
TRBD2 TRBJ2-5 . TRBV19 CASSIGASGGGETQYF TGTGCCAGTAGTATAGGTGCTAGCGGGGGAGGGGAGACCCAGTACTTC
. TRBJ2-5 . TRBV27 CASSSQGLATLETQYF TGTGCCAGCAGTTCCCAGGGGTTGGCTACCCTAGAGACCCAGTACTTC